The TCR beta chain under discussion was sequenced for a study of CD8+ T cells in alopecia areata. Collected material from alopecia areata patients comprised lesional scalp punch biopsies and peripheral blood. V was trimmed by 9 bases and J by 9 bases, leaving 12 bases between them. Germline CDR1 LNHDA, CDR2 SQIVND (reference sequence). The CDR3 loop spans 11 amino acids. The study, taken as a whole, reports: Alopecia totalis/universalis scalp especially showed more expanded CD8+ clones than normal scalp.

Regarding this clone: What it recognizes is unknown.

Sequencing templates came from extracted RNA that was reverse transcribed into cDNA. Some clones are missing from TCRdb's copy, which holds only in-frame ones; the method was immunoSEQ multiplex PCR. The data contain 150,000 or so clones, more than 75% of them seen just once; the ten biggest clones take up approximately 15%. The source is a human donor with alopecia areata. This specimen consisted of CD8+ T cells sorted from blood, obtained at week 0. This chain joins TRBV19 and TRBJ2-1; D is unresolved. This CDR3 is CASGSGGEQFF. CDR3 nucleotide sequence: TGTGCCAGCGGATCGGGCGGTGAGCAGTTCTTC.